This T cell receptor (beta chain) was observed in a study of control samples from healthy donors and cancer patients. Libraries were prepared by immunoSEQ multiplex PCR; TCRdb keeps only in-frame clonotypes and omits some of them. The sample shows some 99,000 clones, 90% of them seen only once. The CDR3 extends over 16 amino acids. The V gene's germline CDR1 is SGHRS and CDR2 YFSETQ. V shed 0 bases and J shed 0 bases, with 9 bases lying between them. The TCR sequence derives from a human donor in good health. The donor label of this sample is uncertain. V gene TRBV5-1 combines with J gene TRBJ2-2; the D gene is possibly TRBD2 (6 bases). Sequencing was performed on blood. DNA for the CDR3: TGCGCCAGCAGCTTGGGGGGGACTGCGAACACCGGGGAGCTGTTTTTT. It yields the protein CASSLGGTANTGELFF.